This TCR beta chain is from a study of shared clonotypes between healthy human individuals. Turning to the study itself: Each donor contributed plates that comprised three CD4 naive, three CD4 memory, two CD8 naive and one CD8 memory.

V trimming: 8 bases; J trimming: 5 bases; junction bases outside the gene matches: 7. The CDR3 is 13 residues long. Germline CDR1 is GTSNPN and CDR2 is SVGIG (reference sequence). Study conclusions and caveats: Compared with memory subsets, naive subsets generally had larger estimated richness. Compared with clonotypes that all four donors shared, non-shared clonotypes had lower generation probabilities.

In the case of this clone: As yet, its antigen is unknown.

Produced via immunoSEQ multiplex PCR; TCRdb's table is partial and in-frame only. This sample has millions of clones, with about 95% found just once. All donors qualified as healthy HIV-negative adults and had experienced no recent acute infections or vaccinations. This TCR came from a man younger than 30 in good health. This chain links TRBV30 with TRBJ2-5, with 11 positions matching TRBD1. Sequenced material: naive CD4+ T cells sorted from blood. Subset meaning: CD45RA+ positively selected. The chain's CDR3 is CATSGQGAETQYF. Written as DNA, the CDR3 is TGTGCCACCTCCGGACAGGGGGCTGAGACCCAGTACTTC. The full variable domain, rest sourced from reference TRBV30 and TRBJ2-5, is SQTIHQWPATLVQPVGSPLSLECTVEGTSNPNLYWYRQAAGRGLQLLFYSVGIGQISSEVPQNLSASRPQDRQFILSSKKLLLSDSGFYLCATSGQGAETQYFGPGTRLLVL.